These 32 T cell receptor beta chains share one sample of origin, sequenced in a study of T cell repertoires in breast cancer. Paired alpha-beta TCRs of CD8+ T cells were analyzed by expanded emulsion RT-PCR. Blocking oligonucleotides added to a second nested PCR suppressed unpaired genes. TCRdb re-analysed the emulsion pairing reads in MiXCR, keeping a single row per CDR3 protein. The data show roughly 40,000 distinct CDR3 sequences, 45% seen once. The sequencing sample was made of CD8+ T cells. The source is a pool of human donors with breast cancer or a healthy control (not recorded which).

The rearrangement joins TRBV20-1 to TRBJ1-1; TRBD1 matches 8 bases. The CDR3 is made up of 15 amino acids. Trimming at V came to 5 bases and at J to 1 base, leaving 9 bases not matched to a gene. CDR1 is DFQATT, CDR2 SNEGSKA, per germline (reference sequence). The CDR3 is CSAPDRGRGNTEAFF. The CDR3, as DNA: TGCAGTGCTCCTGACAGGGGTAGGGGGAACACTGAAGCTTTCTTT.

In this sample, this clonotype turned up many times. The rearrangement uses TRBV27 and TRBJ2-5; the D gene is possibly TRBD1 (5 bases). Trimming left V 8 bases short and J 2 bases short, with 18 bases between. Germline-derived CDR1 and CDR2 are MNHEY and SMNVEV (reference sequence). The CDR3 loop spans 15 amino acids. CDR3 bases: TGTGCCAGCGGGCTTATAGACAGACCGCAAGAGACCCAGTACTTC. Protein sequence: CASGLIDRPQETQYF.

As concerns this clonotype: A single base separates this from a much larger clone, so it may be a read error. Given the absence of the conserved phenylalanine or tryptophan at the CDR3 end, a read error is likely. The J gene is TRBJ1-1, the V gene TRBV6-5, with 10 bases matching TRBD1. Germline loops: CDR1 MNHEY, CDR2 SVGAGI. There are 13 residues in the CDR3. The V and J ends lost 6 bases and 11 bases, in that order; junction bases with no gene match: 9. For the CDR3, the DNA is TGTGCCAGCAGAGGGACAGGGGTTTTATTTGCTTTCTCT. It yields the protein CASRGTGVLFAFS.

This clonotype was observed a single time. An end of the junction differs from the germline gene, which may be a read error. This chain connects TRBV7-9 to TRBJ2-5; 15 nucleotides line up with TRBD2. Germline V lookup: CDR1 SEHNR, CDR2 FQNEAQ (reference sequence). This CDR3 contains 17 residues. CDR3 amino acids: CASSSGLAGGYSETQNF. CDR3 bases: TGTGCCAGCAGCTCCGGACTAGCGGGGGGGTACAGCGAGACCCAGAACTTC.

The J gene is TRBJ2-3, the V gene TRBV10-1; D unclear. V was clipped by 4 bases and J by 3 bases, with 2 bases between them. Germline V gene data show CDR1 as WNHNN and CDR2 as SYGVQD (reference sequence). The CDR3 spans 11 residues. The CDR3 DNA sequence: TGCGCCAGCAGTGCAACAGATACGCAGTATTTT. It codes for CASSATDTQYF.

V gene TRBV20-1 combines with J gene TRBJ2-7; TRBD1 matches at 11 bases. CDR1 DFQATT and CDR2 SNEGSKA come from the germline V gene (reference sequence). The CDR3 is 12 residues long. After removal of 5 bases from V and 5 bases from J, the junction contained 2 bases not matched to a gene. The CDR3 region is CSAAGQGDEQYF. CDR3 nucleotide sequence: TGCAGTGCTGCGGGACAGGGGGACGAGCAGTACTTC.

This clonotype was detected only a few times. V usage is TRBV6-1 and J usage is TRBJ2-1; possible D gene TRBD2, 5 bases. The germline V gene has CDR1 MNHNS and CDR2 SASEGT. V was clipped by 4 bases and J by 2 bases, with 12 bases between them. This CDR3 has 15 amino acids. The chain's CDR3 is CASSARTHAYNEQFF. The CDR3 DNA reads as TGTGCCAGCAGTGCACGGACTCACGCCTACAATGAGCAGTTCTTC.

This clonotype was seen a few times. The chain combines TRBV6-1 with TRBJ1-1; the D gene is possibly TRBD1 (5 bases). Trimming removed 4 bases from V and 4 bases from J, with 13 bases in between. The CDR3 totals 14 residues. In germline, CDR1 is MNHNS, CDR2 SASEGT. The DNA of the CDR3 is TGTGCCAGCAGTGTAGGGACTGCGGTCACTGAAGCTTTCTTT. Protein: CASSVGTAVTEAFF.

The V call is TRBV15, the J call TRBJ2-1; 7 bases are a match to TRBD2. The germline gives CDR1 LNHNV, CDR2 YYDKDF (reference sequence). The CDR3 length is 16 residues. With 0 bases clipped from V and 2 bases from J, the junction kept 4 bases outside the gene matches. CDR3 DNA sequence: TGTGCCACCAGCAGAGATCGCGCGGGAGCCTACAATGAGCAGTTCTTC. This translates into CATSRDRAGAYNEQFF.

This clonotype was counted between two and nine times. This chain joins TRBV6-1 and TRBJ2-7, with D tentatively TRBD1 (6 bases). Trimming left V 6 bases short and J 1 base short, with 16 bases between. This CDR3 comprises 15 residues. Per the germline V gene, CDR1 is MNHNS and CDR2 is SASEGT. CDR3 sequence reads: CASSDTGFLSYEQYF. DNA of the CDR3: TGTGCCAGCAGCGATACAGGGTTCCTGTCCTACGAGCAGTACTTC.

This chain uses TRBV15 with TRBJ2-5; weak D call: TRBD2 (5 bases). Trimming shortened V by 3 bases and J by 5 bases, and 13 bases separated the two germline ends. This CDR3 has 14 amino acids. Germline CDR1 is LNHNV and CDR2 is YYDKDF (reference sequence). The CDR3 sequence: CATSSRGGSETQYF. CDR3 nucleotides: TGTGCCACCAGCAGTAGAGGCGGGTCTGAGACCCAGTACTTC. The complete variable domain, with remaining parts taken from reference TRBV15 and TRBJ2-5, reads DAMVIQNPRYQVTQFGKPVTLSCSQTLNHNVMYWYQQKSSQAPKLLFHYYDKDFNNEADTPDNFQSRRPNTSFCFLDIRSPGLGDTAMYLCATSSRGGSETQYFGPGTRLLVL.

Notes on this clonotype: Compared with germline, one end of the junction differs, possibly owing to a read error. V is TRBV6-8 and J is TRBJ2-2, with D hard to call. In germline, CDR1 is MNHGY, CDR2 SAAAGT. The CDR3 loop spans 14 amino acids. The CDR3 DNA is TGTGCCAGCAGTTACGCAGCGAACGCCGGGGAGCTGTTTTTT. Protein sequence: CASSYAANAGELFF.

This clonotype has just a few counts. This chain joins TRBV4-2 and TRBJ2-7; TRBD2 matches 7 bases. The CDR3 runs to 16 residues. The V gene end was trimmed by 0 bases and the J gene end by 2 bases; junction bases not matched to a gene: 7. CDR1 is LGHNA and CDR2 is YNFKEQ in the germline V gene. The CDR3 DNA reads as TGTGCCAGCAGCCAAGAGGTAAGGAGCGGGACCTACGAGCAGTACTTC. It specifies CASSQEVRSGTYEQYF.

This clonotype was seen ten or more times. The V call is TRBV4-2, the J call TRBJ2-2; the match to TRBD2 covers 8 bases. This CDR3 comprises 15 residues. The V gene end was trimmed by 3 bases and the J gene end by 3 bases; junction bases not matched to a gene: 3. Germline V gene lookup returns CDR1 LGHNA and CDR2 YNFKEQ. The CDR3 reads CASSQGTSYTGELFF. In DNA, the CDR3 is TGTGCCAGCAGCCAGGGGACTAGTTACACCGGGGAGCTGTTTTTT.

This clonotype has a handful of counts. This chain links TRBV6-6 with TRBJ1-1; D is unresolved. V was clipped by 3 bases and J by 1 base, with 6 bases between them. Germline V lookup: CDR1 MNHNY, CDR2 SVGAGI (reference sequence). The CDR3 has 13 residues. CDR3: CASSYDENTEAFF. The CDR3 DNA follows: TGTGCCAGCAGTTATGACGAGAACACTGAAGCTTTCTTT.

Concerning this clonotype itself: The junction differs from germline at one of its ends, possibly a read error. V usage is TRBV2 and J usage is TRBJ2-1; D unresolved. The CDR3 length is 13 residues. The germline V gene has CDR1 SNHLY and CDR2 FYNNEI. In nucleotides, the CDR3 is TGTGCCGGCAGTGATTCCCAAGCTACTGAGCAGTTCTTC. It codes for CAGSDSQATEQFF.

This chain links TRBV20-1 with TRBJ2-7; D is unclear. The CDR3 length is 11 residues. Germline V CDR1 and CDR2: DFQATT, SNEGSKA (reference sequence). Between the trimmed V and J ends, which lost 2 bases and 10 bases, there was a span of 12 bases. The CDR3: CSARSPTLQYF. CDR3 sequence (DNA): TGCAGTGCTAGAAGCCCTACGCTACAGTACTTC.

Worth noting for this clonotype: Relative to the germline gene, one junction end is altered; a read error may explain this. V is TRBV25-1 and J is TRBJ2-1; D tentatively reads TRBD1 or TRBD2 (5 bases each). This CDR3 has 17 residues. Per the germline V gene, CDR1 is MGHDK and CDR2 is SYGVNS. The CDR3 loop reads CASSDATRDRSYNERFF. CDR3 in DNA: TGTGCCAGCAGTGACGCTACCCGGGACCGCTCCTACAATGAGCGGTTCTTC.

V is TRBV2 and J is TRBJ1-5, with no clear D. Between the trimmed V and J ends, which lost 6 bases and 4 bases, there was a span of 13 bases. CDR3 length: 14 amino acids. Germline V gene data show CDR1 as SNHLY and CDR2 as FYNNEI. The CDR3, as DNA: TGTGCCAGCAGCGCGGACCATGGGAATCAGCCCCAGCATTTT. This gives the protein CASSADHGNQPQHF.

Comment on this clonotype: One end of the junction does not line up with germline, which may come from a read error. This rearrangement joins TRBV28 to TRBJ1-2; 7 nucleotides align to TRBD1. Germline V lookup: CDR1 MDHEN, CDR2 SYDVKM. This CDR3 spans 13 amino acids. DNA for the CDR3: TGTGCCAGCAGACCAGGGGGGGGCTATGGCTACGCCTTC. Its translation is CASRPGGGYGYAF.

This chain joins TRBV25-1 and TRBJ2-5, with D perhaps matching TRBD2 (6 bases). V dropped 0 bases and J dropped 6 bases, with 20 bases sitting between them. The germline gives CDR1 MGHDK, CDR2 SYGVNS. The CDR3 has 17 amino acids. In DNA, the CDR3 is TGTGCCAGCAGTGAATATTACAGCCTCAACGGGGGAAAGACCCAGTACTTC. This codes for CASSEYYSLNGGKTQYF.

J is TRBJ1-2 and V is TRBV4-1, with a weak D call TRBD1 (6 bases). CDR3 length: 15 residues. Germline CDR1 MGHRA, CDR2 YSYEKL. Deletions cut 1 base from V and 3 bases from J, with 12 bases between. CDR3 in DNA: TGCGCCAGCAGCCAAGGACAGGTAACACACTATGGCTACACCTTC. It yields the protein CASSQGQVTHYGYTF.

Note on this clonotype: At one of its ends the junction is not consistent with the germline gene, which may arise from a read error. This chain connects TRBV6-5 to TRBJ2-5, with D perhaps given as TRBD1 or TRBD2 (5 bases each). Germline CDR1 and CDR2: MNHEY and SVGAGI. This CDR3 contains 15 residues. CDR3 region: CASGYGKGSGETQYF. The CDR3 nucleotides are TGTGCCAGCGGTTACGGCAAGGGGAGTGGAGAGACCCAGTACTTC.

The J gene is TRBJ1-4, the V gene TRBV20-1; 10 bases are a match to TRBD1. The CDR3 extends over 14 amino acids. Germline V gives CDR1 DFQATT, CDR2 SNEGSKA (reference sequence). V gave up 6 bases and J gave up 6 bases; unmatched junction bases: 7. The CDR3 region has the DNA TGCAGTGCGGGCGACAGGGGGCGCGATGAAAAACTGTTTTTT. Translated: CSAGDRGRDEKLFF.

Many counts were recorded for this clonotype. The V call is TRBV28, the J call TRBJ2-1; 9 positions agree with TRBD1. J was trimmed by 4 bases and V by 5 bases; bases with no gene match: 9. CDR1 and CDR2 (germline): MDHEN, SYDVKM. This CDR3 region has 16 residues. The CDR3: CASSPGDRVIYNEQFF. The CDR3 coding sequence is TGTGCCAGCAGTCCAGGGGACAGGGTGATTTACAATGAGCAGTTCTTC.

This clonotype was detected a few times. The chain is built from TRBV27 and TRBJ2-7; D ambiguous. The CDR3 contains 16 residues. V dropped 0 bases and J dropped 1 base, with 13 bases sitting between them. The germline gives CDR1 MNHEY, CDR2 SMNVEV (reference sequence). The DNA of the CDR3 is TGTGCCAGCAGTTTATCTTCCGGAGACCAATCCTACGAGCAGTACTTC. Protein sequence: CASSLSSGDQSYEQYF.

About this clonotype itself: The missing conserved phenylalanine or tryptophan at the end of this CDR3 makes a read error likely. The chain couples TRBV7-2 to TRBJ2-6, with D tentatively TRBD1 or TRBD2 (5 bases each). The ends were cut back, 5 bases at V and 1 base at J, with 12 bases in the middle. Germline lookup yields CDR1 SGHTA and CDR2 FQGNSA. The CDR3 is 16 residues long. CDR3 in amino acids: CASSRGTGSGANVLTS. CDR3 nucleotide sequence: TGTGCCAGCAGCAGAGGGACGGGTTCTGGGGCCAACGTCCTGACTTCC.

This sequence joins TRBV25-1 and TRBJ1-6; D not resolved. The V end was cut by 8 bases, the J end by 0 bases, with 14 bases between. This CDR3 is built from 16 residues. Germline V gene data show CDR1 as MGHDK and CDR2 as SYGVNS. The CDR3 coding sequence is TGTGCCAGCGGTGTACCGGGCGGCTCCTATAATTCACCCCTCCACTTT. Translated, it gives CASGVPGGSYNSPLHF.

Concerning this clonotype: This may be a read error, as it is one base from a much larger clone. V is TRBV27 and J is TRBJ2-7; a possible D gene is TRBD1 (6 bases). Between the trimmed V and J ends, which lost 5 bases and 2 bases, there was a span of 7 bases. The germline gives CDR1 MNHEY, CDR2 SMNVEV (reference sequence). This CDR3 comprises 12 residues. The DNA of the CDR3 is TGTGCCAGCAGTGGACAGCCCTACGAGCAGTACTTC. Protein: CASSGQPYEQYF.

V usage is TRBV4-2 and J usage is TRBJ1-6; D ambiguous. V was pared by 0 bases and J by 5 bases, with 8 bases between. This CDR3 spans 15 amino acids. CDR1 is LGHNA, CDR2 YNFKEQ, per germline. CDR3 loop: CASSQEAVDNSPLHF. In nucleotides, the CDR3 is TGTGCCAGCAGCCAAGAGGCGGTAGATAATTCACCCCTCCACTTT.

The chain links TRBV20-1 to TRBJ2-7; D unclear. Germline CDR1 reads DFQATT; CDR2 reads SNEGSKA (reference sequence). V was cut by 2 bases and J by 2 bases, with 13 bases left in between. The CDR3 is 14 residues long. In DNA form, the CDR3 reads TGCAGTGCTAGAAATCCTTTTCCCCCCTACGAGCAGTACTTC. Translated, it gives CSARNPFPPYEQYF.

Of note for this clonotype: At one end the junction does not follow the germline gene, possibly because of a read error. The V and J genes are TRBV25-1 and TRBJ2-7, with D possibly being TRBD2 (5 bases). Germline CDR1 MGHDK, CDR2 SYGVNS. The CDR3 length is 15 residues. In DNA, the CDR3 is TGTGCCGGCAGTGAGTCGGGGTACGAGGGCTACGAGCAGTACTTC. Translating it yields CAGSESGYEGYEQYF.